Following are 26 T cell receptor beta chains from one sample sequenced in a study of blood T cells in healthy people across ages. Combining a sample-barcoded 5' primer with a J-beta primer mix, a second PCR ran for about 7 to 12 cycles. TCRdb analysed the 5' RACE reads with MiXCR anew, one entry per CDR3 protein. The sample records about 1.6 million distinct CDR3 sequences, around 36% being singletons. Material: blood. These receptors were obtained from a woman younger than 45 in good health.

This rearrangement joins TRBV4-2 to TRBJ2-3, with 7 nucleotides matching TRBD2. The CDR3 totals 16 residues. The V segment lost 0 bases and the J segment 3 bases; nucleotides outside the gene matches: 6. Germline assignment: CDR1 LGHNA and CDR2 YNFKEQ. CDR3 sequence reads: CASSQERGGSTDTQYF. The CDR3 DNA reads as TGTGCCAGCAGCCAAGAGAGGGGCGGGAGTACAGATACGCAGTATTTT.

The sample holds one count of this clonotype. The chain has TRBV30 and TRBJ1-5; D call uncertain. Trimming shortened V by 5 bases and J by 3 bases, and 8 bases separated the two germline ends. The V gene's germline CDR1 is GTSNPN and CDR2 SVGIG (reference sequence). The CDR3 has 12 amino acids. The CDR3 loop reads CAWGSPNQPQHF. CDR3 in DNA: TGTGCCTGGGGCAGTCCCAATCAGCCCCAGCATTTT.

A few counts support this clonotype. This CDR3 is CASSTANTGELFF. The CDR3 nucleotides are TGTGCCAGCAGTACGGCAAACACCGGGGAGCTGTTTTTT. The chain has TRBV7-3 and TRBJ2-2; D not certain. The germline V gene encodes CDR1 SGHTA and CDR2 FQGTGA. Trimming stripped 6 bases from V and 2 bases from J, with 7 bases between. This CDR3 is 13 amino acids long. The full variable domain, rest sourced from reference TRBV7-3 and TRBJ2-2, is GAGVSQTPSNKVTEKGKYVELRCDPISGHTALYWYRQSLGQGPEFLIYFQGTGAADDSGLPNDRFFAVRPEGSVSTLKIQRTERGDSAVYLCASSTANTGELFFGEGSRLTVL.

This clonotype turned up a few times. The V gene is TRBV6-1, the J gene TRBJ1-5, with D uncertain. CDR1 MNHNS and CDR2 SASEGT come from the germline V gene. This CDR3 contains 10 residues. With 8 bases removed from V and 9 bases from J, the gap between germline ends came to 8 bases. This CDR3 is CASGSWPQHF. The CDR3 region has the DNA TGTGCCAGCGGGAGCTGGCCCCAGCATTTT.

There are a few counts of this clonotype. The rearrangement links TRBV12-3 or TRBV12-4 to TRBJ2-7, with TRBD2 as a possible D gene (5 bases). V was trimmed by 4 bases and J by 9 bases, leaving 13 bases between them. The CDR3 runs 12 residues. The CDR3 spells CASSYSSSGQYF. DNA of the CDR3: TGTGCCAGCAGTTATTCCTCGAGCGGGCAGTACTTC.

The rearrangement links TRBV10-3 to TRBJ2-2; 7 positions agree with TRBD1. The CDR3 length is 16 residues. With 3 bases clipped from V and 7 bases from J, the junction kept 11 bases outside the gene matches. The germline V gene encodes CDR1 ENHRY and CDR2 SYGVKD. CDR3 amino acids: CAISEAETGSGGELFF. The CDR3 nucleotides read TGTGCCATCAGTGAAGCCGAGACAGGGTCGGGCGGGGAGCTGTTTTTT.

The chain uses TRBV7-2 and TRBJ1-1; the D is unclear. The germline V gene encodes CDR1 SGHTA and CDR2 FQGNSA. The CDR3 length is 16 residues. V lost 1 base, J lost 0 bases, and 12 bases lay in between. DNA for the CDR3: TGTGCCAGCAGCTTAGGATCGACCGACTTGAACACTGAAGCTTTCTTT. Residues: CASSLGSTDLNTEAFF.

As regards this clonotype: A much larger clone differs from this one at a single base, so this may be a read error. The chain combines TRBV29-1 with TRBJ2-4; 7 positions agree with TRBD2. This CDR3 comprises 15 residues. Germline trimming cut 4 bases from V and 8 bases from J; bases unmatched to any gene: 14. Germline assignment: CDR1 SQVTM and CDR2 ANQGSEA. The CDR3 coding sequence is TGCAGCGTTGGAGGGACTGGCGGGAGTGGGGACATTCAGTACTTC. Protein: CSVGGTGGSGDIQYF. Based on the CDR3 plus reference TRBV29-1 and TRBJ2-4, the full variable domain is SAVISQKPSRDICQRGTSLTIQCQVDSQVTMMFWYRQQPGQSLTLIATANQGSEATYESGFVIDKFPISRPNLTFSTLTVSNMSPEDSSIYLCSVGGTGGSGDIQYFGAGTRLSVL.

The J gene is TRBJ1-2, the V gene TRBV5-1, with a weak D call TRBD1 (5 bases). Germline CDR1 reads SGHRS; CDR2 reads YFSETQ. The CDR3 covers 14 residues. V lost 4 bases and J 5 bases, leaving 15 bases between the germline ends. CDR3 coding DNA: TGCGCCAGCAGCGACCGGGGCCCGGAATATGGCTACACCTTC. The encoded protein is CASSDRGPEYGYTF.

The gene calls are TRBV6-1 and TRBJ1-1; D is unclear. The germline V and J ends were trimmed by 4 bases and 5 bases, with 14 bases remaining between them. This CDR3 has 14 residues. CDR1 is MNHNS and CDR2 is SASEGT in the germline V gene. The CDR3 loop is CASSGPYEWTEAFF. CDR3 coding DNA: TGTGCCAGCAGTGGACCCTATGAATGGACTGAAGCTTTCTTT.

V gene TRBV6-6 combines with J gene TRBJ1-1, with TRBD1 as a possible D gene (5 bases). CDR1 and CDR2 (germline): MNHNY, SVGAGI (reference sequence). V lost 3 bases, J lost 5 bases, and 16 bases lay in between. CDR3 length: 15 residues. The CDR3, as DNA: TGTGCCAGCAGTTATAGGCAGGGACGTTGGACTGAAGCTTTCTTT. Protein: CASSYRQGRWTEAFF.

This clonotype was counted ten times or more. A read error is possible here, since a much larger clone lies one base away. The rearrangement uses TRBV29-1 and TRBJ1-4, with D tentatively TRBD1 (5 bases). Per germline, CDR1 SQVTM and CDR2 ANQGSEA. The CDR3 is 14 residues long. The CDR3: CSVGSFGTNEKRFF. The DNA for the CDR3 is TGCAGCGTTGGAAGCTTCGGGACTAATGAAAAACGGTTTTTT.

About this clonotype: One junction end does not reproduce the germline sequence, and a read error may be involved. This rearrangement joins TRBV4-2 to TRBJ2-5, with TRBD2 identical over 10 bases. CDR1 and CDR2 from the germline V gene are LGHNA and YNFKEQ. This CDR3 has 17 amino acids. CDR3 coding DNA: TGTGCCAACAGCCAAAGAGGGGCTAGCGGGGGACAAGAGACCCAGTACTTC. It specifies CANSQRGASGGQETQYF.

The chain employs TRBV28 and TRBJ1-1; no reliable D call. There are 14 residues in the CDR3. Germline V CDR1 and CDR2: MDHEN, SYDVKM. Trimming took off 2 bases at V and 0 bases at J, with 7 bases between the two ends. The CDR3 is CASSLPQLNTEAFF. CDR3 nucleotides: TGTGCCAGCAGTTTACCCCAGTTGAACACTGAAGCTTTCTTT.

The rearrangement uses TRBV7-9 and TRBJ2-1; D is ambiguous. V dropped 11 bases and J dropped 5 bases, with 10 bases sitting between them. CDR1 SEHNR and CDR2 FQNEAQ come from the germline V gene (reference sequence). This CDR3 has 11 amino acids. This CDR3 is CAVSKDNEQFF. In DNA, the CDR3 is TGTGCCGTGAGCAAGGACAATGAGCAGTTCTTC.

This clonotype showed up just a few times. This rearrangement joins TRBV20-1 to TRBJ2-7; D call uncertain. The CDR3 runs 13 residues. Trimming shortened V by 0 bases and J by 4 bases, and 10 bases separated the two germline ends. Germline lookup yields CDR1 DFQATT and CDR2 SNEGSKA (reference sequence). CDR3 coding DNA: TGCAGTGCTAGAGATAGTTTGGGGTACGAGCAGTACTTC. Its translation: CSARDSLGYEQYF.

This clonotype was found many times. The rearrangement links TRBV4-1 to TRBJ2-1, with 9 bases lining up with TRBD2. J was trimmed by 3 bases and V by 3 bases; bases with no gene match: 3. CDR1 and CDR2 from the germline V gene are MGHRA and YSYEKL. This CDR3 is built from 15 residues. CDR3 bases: TGCGCCAGCAGCCACCTAGCGGGACACTACAATGAGCAGTTCTTC. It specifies CASSHLAGHYNEQFF.

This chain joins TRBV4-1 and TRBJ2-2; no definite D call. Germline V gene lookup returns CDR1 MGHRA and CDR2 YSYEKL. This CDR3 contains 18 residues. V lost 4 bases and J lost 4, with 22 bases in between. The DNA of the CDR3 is TGCGCCAGCAGCCTAGGCTCGGTGCTTTCCCGACCCACCGGGGAGCTGTTTTTT. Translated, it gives CASSLGSVLSRPTGELFF.

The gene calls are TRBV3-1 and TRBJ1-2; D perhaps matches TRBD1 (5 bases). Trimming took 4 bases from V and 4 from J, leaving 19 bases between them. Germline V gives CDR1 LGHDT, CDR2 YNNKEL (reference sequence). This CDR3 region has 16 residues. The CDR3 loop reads CASSPAGGSGSYGYTF. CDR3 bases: TGTGCCAGCAGCCCTGCTGGGGGGTCGGGGAGCTATGGCTACACCTTC. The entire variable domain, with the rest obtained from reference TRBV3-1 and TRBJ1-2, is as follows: DTAVSQTPKYLVTQMGNDKSIKCEQNLGHDTMYWYKQDSKKFLKIMFSYNNKELIINETVPNRFSPKSPDKAHLNLHINSLELGDSAVYFCASSPAGGSGSYGYTFGSGTRLTVV.

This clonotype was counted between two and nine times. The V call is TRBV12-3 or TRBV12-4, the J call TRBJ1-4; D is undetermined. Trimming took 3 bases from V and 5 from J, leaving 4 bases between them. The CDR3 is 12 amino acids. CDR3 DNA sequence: TGTGCCAGCAGTTTTCCAAATGAAAAACTGTTTTTT. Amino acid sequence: CASSFPNEKLFF.

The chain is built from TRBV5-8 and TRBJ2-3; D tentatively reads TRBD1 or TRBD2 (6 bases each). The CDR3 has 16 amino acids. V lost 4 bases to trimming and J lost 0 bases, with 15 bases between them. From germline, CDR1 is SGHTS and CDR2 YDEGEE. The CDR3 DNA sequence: TGTGCCAGCAGCCCCGCCTGGGGGGCAAGCACAGATACGCAGTATTTT. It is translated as CASSPAWGASTDTQYF.

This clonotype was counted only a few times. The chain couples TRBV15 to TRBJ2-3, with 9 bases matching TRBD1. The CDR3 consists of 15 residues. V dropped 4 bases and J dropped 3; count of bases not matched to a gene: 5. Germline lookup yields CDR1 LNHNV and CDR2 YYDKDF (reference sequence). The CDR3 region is CATSTTGGETDTQYF. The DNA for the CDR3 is TGTGCCACCAGCACGACAGGGGGTGAGACAGATACGCAGTATTTT.

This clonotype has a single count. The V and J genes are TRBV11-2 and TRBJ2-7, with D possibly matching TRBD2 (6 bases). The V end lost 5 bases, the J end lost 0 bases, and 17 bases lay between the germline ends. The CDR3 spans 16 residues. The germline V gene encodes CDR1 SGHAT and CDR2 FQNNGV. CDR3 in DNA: TGTGCCAGCAGCACACTAACCGGGACTTTCTCCTACGAGCAGTACTTC. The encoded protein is CASSTLTGTFSYEQYF. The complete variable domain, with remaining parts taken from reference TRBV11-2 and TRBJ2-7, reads EAGVAQSPRYKIIEKRQSVAFWCNPISGHATLYWYQQILGQGPKLLIQFQNNGVVDDSQLPKDRFSAERLKGVDSTLKIQPAKLEDSAVYLCASSTLTGTFSYEQYFGPGTRLTVT.

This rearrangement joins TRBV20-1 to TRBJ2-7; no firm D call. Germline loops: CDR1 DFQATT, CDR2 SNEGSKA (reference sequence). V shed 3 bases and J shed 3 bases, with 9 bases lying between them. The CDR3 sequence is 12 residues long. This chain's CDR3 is CSASLASYEQYF. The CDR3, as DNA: TGCAGTGCTAGTCTCGCAAGCTACGAGCAGTACTTC.

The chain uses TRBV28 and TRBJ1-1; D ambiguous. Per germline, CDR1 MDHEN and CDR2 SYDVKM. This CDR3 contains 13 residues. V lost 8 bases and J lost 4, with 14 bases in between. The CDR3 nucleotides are TGTGCCAGCCAACTTACTTGGGGCACTGAAGCTTTCTTT. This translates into CASQLTWGTEAFF.

This chain's CDR3 is CASSQLARGRNYGYTF. For the CDR3, the DNA is TGCGCCAGCAGCCAACTGGCCAGGGGGCGGAACTATGGCTACACCTTC. The rearrangement uses TRBV4-1 and TRBJ1-2; TRBD1 agrees at 8 bases. The V gene's germline CDR1 is MGHRA and CDR2 YSYEKL. V shed 2 bases and J 2 bases; nucleotides not matched to a gene: 7. There are 16 residues in the CDR3.